This is a list of T cell receptor beta chains from one sample in a study of OX40 agonist ivuxolimab in advanced cancers. Profiled with immunoSEQ multiplex PCR; TCRdb holds only in-frame clones, not every one. The sample has tens of thousands of clones; over 65% are singletons. The material was CD4+ or CD8+ T cells sorted from blood, obtained in a trial of the OX40 agonist ivuxolimab. The origin of the receptors is an adult with an advanced solid tumor such as melanoma, head and neck, liver or kidney cancer. Each CDR3 is given with its conserved first and last residue.

>TRBV7-6
CASSLGTTPSNYGYTF
>TRBV4-1
CASSRTESYNEQFF
>TRBV19
CASSIGRGNTEAFF
>TRBV9
CASSVEGSGSQPQHF
>TRBV11-2
CASSLGLAGQETQYF
>TRBV7-9
CASSVTGDGYTF
>TRBV4-3
CASSNRDGGIDEQYF
>TRBV10-1
CASSAAGTGGSEQYF
>TRBV19
CASSPGRSFGEQYF
>TRBV19
CASSIMTSGRNEQFF
>TRBV27
CASSPLLAGGGNEQFF
>TRBV27
CASSLLSGGLTEAFF
>TRBV4-1
CASSQARGPNTEAFF
>TRBV27
CASSRANSPLHF
>TRBV6-1
CASTPDRVNQPQHF
>TRBV7-9
CASSLPGAETQYF
>TRBV4-3
CASSQMLSNEQFF
>TRBV4-3
CASSPGQGASYNEQFF
>TRBV28
CASSLSQGGSGELFF
>TRBV6-5
CASRGSADTQYF
>TRBV7-9
CASTAVMNTEAFF
>TRBV10-3
CAISEDVGRGYTF
>TRBV10-2
CASIPLGGTDTQYF
>TRBV5-6
CASSPDFLGTEAFF
>TRBV5-5
CASSFFRDTRYEQYF
>TRBV4-3
CASSQGANTGELFF
>TRBV30
CAGSPGTGAYEQYF
>TRBV27
CASSLSQGFYEQYF
>TRBV29-1
CSVGAGPVYEQYF
>TRBV15
CATSIRGPIDYGYTF
>TRBV27
CASSLAGGGSYEQYF
>TRBV28
CASSGIYEQYF
>TRBV7-6
CASSSRLDEKLFF